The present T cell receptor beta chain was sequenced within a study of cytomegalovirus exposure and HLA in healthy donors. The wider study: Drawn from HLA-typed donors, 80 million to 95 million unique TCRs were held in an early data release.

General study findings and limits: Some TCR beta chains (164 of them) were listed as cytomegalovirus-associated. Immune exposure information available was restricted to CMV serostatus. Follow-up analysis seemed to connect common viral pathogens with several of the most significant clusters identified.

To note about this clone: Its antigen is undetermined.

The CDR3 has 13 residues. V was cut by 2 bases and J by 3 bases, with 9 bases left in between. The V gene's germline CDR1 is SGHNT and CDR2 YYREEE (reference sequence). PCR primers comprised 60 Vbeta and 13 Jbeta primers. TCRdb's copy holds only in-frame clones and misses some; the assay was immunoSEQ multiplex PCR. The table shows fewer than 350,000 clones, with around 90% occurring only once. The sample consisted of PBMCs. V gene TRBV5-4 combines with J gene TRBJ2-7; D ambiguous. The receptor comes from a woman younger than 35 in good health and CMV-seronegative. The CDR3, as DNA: TGTGCCAGCAGCTTTGGAGCCTACTACGAGCAGTACTTC. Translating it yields CASSFGAYYEQYF.